These 14 T cell receptor delta chains were sequenced from one sample in a study of delta chains in infants with herpesvirus infections. Reverse transcription of PBMC RNA used primers specific for the gamma and delta chains. TCRdb re-called clones from the RT-PCR reads via CATT. The table records about 500 delta-chain clones, over 45% of them present only once. This specimen consisted of peripheral blood, obtained at time point 3 of longitudinal follow-up. These TCRs come from a human donor who was a Ugandan infant, either HIV-exposed or HIV-unexposed (not recorded which).

With respect to this clone: The TCRdb record carries a much larger clone's protein, which differs from this DNA's translation at residue 8; a read error is the likely cause, and the protein listed here is the DNA translation. V gene TRDV2 combines with J gene TRDJ1; D gene unclear. The CDR3 sequence is 15 residues long. Trimming removed 2 bases at V and 4 bases at J, with 16 bases between. The germline gives CDR1 GEAIGNYY, CDR2 EKD. The CDR3 loop reads CACDRLSVGLDKLIF. The CDR3 DNA reads as TGTGCCTGTGACAGACTTTCGGTAGGACTCGATAAACTCATCTTT.

In its sample, this clone ranks as large. The J gene is TRDJ2, the V gene TRDV2; D is uncertain. Germline CDR1 and CDR2: GEAIGNYY and EKD. Trimming took 3 bases from V and 4 from J, leaving 8 bases between them. The CDR3 covers 13 residues. The CDR3: CACDPVGTAQLFF. In DNA, the CDR3 is TGTGCCTGTGACCCAGTCGGGACAGCACAACTCTTCTTT.

By share, this clone counts as large. The V gene is TRDV2, the J gene TRDJ1; 8 nucleotides match TRDD3. J was trimmed by 0 bases and V by 4 bases; bases with no gene match: 3. The CDR3 is made up of 14 amino acids. Germline V gene lookup returns CDR1 GEAIGNYY and CDR2 EKD. The CDR3, as DNA: TGTGCCTGTGATCAACTGGGGGACACCGATAAACTCATCTTT. Encoded protein: CACDQLGDTDKLIF.

Relative to its sample, this clone is large. The chain recombines TRDV2 with TRDJ3, with D perhaps matching TRDD3 (5 bases). Germline V CDR1 and CDR2: GEAIGNYY, EKD. The CDR3 has 19 residues. The ends were cut back, 0 bases at V and 0 bases at J, with 14 bases in the middle. This CDR3 reads CACDTVEGTSSWDTRQMFF. CDR3 nucleotide sequence: TGTGCCTGTGACACCGTGGAGGGGACCAGCTCCTGGGACACCCGACAGATGTTTTTC.

Comment on this clone: For this DNA, TCRdb reports the protein of a much larger clone, which diverges at residue 8, most likely from a read error; the protein presented here is translated directly from the DNA. The V call is TRDV2, the J call TRDJ1; 7 positions match TRDD3. Germline CDR1 is GEAIGNYY and CDR2 is EKD. The V gene end was trimmed by 2 bases and the J gene end by 0 bases; junction bases not matched to a gene: 11. The CDR3 sequence is 17 residues long. CDR3 nucleotides: TGTGCCTGTGACATCTGGGGGCGGGGGACTTACACCGATAAACTCATCTTT. Residues: CACDIWGRGTYTDKLIF.

Details on this clone: The protein recorded in TCRdb matches a much larger clone and deviates from this DNA's translation at residue 3, suggesting a read error; the protein here is obtained by translating the DNA. The CDR3 DNA reads as TGTGCCGGTGACACCGTCCGGGGGATACGGGAGACAGCACAACTCTTCTTT. Translating it yields CAGDTVRGIRETAQLFF. The chain carries TRDV2 and TRDJ2; 10 positions match TRDD3. CDR1 and CDR2 from the germline V gene are GEAIGNYY and EKD. The CDR3 contains 17 residues.

In the case of this clone: With a far larger clone one base away, a read error is the likely cause. V gene TRDV2 combines with J gene TRDJ3; 8 bases map to TRDD3. This CDR3 contains 18 residues. From germline, CDR1 is GEAIGNYY and CDR2 EKD. This CDR3 reads CACGTAGGSSWDTRQMFF. CDR3 bases: TGTGCCTGTGGCACCGCTGGGGGAAGCTCCTGGGACACCCGACAGATGTTTTTC.

As to this clone: Only one base separates this from a far larger clonotype, so it likely reflects a read error. The chain combines TRDV2 with TRDJ3; 13 nucleotides match TRDD3. Germline loops: CDR1 GEAIGNYY, CDR2 EKD. The CDR3 length is 21 residues. V shed 7 bases, J shed 3 bases, and the junction held 17 bases outside the gene matches. The CDR3 region is CAWDALILGDTLNWDTRQMFF. DNA of the CDR3: TGTGCCTGGGACGCCCTTATACTGGGGGATACGCTAAACTGGGACACCCGACAGATGTTTTTC.

A word on this clone: This probably arose from a read error, given a far larger clone one base away. Within the sample, other DNA sequences also encode this same CDR3. This sequence joins TRDV1 and TRDJ1; 9 bases fit TRDD3. CDR1 and CDR2 from the germline V gene are TSWWSYY and QGS. The CDR3 consists of 18 residues. The CDR3: CALGETSWGIGNTDKLIF. DNA for the CDR3: TGTGCTCTTGGGGAAACATCCTGGGGGATCGGGAACACGGATAAACTCATCTTT.

A note on this clone: This sequence may be a read error, since a much larger clone differs from it by one base. Different DNA sequences within this sample yield the same CDR3. V usage is TRDV1 and J usage is TRDJ1, with 8 bases fitting TRDD3. The CDR3 spans 23 residues. Germline V gives CDR1 TSWWSYY, CDR2 QGS. After removal of 2 bases from V and 7 bases from J, the junction contained 33 bases not matched to a gene. Here the CDR3 reads CALGEIPAFPRTGGGVPSIKLIF. The CDR3 region has the DNA TGTGCTCTTGGGGAAATCCCGGCCTTCCCCCGCACTGGGGGCGGTGTCCCGTCAATTAAACTCATCTTT.

Relative to its sample, this clone is large. The sample contains more than one DNA sequence encoding this CDR3. The CDR3 loop is CALGPIRAYGCWGTNTDKLIF. CDR3 bases: TGTGCTCTTGGGCCCATAAGGGCCTACGGTTGCTGGGGGACTAACACCGATAAACTCATCTTT. This chain links TRDV1 with TRDJ1, with 8 nucleotides matching TRDD3. CDR3 length equals 21 residues. CDR1 is TSWWSYY, CDR2 QGS, per germline. V gave up 5 bases and J gave up 0 bases; unmatched junction bases: 23.

By share, this clone ranks as large. J is TRDJ1 and V is TRDV2, with 9 bases matching TRDD3. In germline, CDR1 is GEAIGNYY, CDR2 EKD. J gave up 4 bases and V 0 bases, and 5 bases lay outside the gene matches. There are 15 residues in the CDR3. CDR3: CACDTWGIGGDKLIF. The CDR3 coding sequence is TGTGCCTGTGACACCTGGGGGATAGGAGGCGATAAACTCATCTTT.

A word on this clone: A far larger clone is one nucleotide away, so this likely arose from a read error. Other DNA sequences in this specimen translate into the identical CDR3. CDR3 DNA sequence: TGTGCCTGTGACGAGTGGGGTCCATACACCGATAAACTCATCTTT. It translates to CACDEWGPYTDKLIF. The J gene is TRDJ1, the V gene TRDV2; D possibly corresponds to TRDD3 (5 bases). The length of the CDR3 is 15 residues. Germline loops: CDR1 GEAIGNYY, CDR2 EKD. Trimming cost V 3 bases and J 0 bases, with 13 bases left between them.

As concerns this clone: Only one base separates this from a far larger clonotype, so it likely reflects a read error. This sample includes further DNA sequences coding for the same CDR3. The V call is TRDV1, the J call TRDJ1; 13 bases map to TRDD3. Trimming removed 3 bases from V and 5 bases from J; junction bases left unmatched: 21. The CDR3 is 21 residues long. Germline assignment: CDR1 TSWWSYY and CDR2 QGS. Here the CDR3 reads CALGDVGLPNWGIRGADKLIF. The CDR3 DNA is TGTGCTCTTGGGGACGTTGGCCTTCCTAACTGGGGGATACGGGGTGCTGATAAACTCATCTTT.